This T cell receptor beta chain stems from a study of OX40 agonist ivuxolimab in advanced cancers. Whole-study context: Ivuxolimab, an antibody acting as an agonist of OX40 (CD134), was used to treat patients. People who had prior anti-PD-1, anti-PD-L1 or anti-CTLA-4 therapy could take part, and 35% to 50% had some.

Profiled with immunoSEQ multiplex PCR; TCRdb holds only in-frame clones, not every one. Counted here are tens of thousands of clones, approximately 85% occurring once; the ten biggest clones make up roughly 3%. Findings of the study overall: Among T cells, CD8+ cells averaged more expanded clones than CD4+ cells.

Blood draws occurred at baseline, cycle 4 day 1, and cycle 7 day 1. For this clone: Its antigen is still unknown.

This clonotype was obtained from an adult with an advanced solid tumor such as melanoma, head and neck, liver or kidney cancer. This material consisted of CD4+ or CD8+ T cells sorted from blood, taken in a trial of the OX40 agonist ivuxolimab.

CDR3 in DNA: TGTGCCAGCAGCTTAGCCGGACAGGGCCCGTATGGCTACACCTTC. It yields the protein CASSLAGQGPYGYTF. This chain links TRBV7-9 with TRBJ1-2; 8 positions match TRBD1. Trimming at V came to 0 bases and at J to 5 bases, leaving 5 bases not matched to a gene. The CDR3 totals 15 residues. CDR1 is SEHNR and CDR2 is FQNEAQ in the germline V gene (reference sequence). The variable domain in full, with the rest retrieved from reference TRBV7-9 and TRBJ1-2, is DTGVSQNPRHKITKRGQNVTFRCDPISEHNRLYWYRQTLGQGPEFLTYFQNEAQLEKSRLLSDRFSAERPKGSFSTLEIQRTEQGDSAMYLCASSLAGQGPYGYTFGSGTRLTVV.